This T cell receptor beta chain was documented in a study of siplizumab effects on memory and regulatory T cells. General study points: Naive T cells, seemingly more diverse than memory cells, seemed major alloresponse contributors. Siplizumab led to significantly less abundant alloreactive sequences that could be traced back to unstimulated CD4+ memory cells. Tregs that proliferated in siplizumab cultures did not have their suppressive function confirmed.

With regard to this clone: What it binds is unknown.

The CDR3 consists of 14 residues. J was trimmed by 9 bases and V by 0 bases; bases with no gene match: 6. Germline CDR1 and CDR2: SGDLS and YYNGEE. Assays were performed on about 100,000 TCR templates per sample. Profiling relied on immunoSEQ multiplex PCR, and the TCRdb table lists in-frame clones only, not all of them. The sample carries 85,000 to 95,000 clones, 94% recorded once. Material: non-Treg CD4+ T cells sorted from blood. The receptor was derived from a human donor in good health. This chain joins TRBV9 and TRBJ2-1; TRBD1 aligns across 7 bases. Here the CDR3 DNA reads TGTGCCAGCAGCGTAGCGAGCACAGGGGTTGAGCAGTTCTTC. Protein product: CASSVASTGVEQFF.